The 32 T cell receptor beta chains reported below all come from one sample, sequenced in a study of blood T cell repertoires in COVID-19. TCRdb's copy holds only in-frame clones and misses some; the assay was immunoSEQ multiplex PCR. Seen here are under 300,000 clones, approximately 84% observed once, and the top ten hold about 3.5%. Sequenced: PBMCs or T cells enriched from blood (not recorded which). The receptor set was obtained from a middle-aged man who had recovered from COVID-19.

The V and J genes are TRBV11-3 and TRBJ2-5, with 10 bases identical to TRBD2. Unmatched junction bases numbered 11, after V lost 5 bases and J lost 5 bases. This CDR3 contains 16 residues. Germline-derived CDR1 and CDR2 are SGHNT and YENEEA. The CDR3 region is CASSLLQLAGAETQYF. The CDR3 bases are TGTGCCAGCAGCCTGCTCCAGCTAGCGGGAGCTGAGACCCAGTACTTC.

V gene TRBV5-5 combines with J gene TRBJ1-5; D perhaps matches TRBD1 (6 bases). Germline CDR1 and CDR2: SGHKS and YYEKEE (reference sequence). This CDR3 is built from 17 residues. V lost 0 bases and J 0 bases, leaving 13 bases between the germline ends. The CDR3 sequence: CASSLEQGPYSNQPQHF. The CDR3 DNA reads TGTGCCAGCAGCTTGGAACAGGGCCCTTATAGCAATCAGCCCCAGCATTTT.

The V gene is TRBV27, the J gene TRBJ1-2; 9 bases fit TRBD1. Germline assignment: CDR1 MNHEY and CDR2 SMNVEV (reference sequence). CDR3 length equals 16 residues. V shed 5 bases and J 2 bases; nucleotides not matched to a gene: 9. This chain's CDR3 is CASSMTRTGANYGYTF. The CDR3 nucleotides are TGTGCCAGCAGTATGACCCGGACAGGGGCAAACTATGGCTACACCTTC.

V usage is TRBV11-3 and J usage is TRBJ2-7, with 11 bases aligning to TRBD2. This CDR3 contains 15 residues. Germline V gene lookup returns CDR1 SGHNT and CDR2 YENEEA. V lost 5 bases and J lost 5; bases outside the gene matches: 8. CDR3 bases: TGTGCCAGCAGCCTACTAGCGGGAGTCAACCACGAGCAGTACTTC. This codes for CASSLLAGVNHEQYF. The full variable domain, completed using reference TRBV11-3 and TRBJ2-7, is EAGVVQSPRYKIIEKKQPVAFWCNPISGHNTLYWYLQNLGQGPELLIRYENEEAVDDSQLPKDRFSAERLKGVDSTLKIQPAELGDSAVYLCASSLLAGVNHEQYFGPGTRLTVT.

This CDR3 reads CASSQTGRSYNSPLHF. For the CDR3, the DNA is TGTGCCAGCAGTCAGACAGGGAGGTCCTATAATTCACCCCTCCACTTT. This chain uses TRBV2 with TRBJ1-6, with 7 bases lining up with TRBD1. V shed 5 bases and J 1 base; nucleotides not matched to a gene: 5. Germline assignment: CDR1 SNHLY and CDR2 FYNNEI. This CDR3 contains 16 residues.

The CDR3 loop reads CASSSTGPGANVLTF. DNA of the CDR3: TGTGCCAGCAGTTCAACAGGGCCAGGGGCCAACGTCCTGACTTTC. The chain recombines TRBV28 with TRBJ2-6; D is possibly TRBD1 (6 bases). Germline V gives CDR1 MDHEN, CDR2 SYDVKM. Trimming cost V 4 bases and J 4 bases, with 11 bases left between them. The CDR3 extends over 15 amino acids.

The genes are TRBV18 and TRBJ2-2, with 10 bases lining up with TRBD1. CDR1 is KGHSH and CDR2 is LQKENI in the germline V gene. V was clipped by 0 bases and J by 6 bases; unmatched bases: 10. CDR3 length equals 18 residues. CDR3 sequence (DNA): TGTGCCAGCTCACCACCCGTGGGTGGACAGGGGGTCGCCGGGGAGCTGTTTTTT. It translates to CASSPPVGGQGVAGELFF.

V is TRBV19 and J is TRBJ1-4; no firm D call. The V end was cut by 3 bases, the J end by 7 bases, with 9 bases between. CDR3 length: 13 amino acids. In germline, CDR1 is LNHDA, CDR2 SQIVND (reference sequence). CDR3 residues: CASSIEDSEKLFF. The CDR3 region has the DNA TGTGCCAGTAGTATTGAGGACTCTGAAAAACTGTTTTTT.

J is TRBJ2-3 and V is TRBV9, with 8 bases aligning to TRBD2. CDR3 length: 13 amino acids. Losses at the gene ends were 3 bases for V and 6 bases for J; bases not matched to a gene: 3. Germline V gene lookup returns CDR1 SGDLS and CDR2 YYNGEE. The chain's CDR3 is CASSGLAGDTQYF. The CDR3 DNA reads TGTGCCAGCAGCGGGTTAGCGGGGGATACGCAGTATTTT.

The V and J genes are TRBV6-4 and TRBJ1-1; 7 bases line up with TRBD1. The CDR3 is 14 amino acids. Germline trimming cut 5 bases from V and 1 base from J; bases unmatched to any gene: 4. Germline assignment: CDR1 MRHNA and CDR2 SNTAGT. The CDR3 loop reads CASSTGTANTEAFF. The CDR3 bases are TGTGCCAGCAGTACCGGGACAGCGAACACTGAAGCTTTCTTT.

As regards this clone: One end of the junction does not line up with germline, which may come from a read error. The rearrangement links TRBV5-6 to TRBJ2-5; 7 bases agree with TRBD2. The CDR3 is 13 residues long. The V gene's germline CDR1 is SGHDT and CDR2 YYEEEE. CDR3 nucleotide sequence: TGTGCCAGCAGCTTGGGTGGCTTCGGACTAGAGGACTTC. Amino acids: CASSLGGFGLEDF.

The CDR3 loop reads CASNPGTGLRQPQHF. CDR3 sequence (DNA): TGTGCCAGCAACCCCGGGACAGGGCTGCGGCAGCCCCAGCATTTT. The chain combines TRBV27 with TRBJ1-5; 9 positions agree with TRBD1. The CDR3 loop spans 15 amino acids. V shed 7 bases and J 7 bases; nucleotides not matched to a gene: 11. Germline V gene sequence: CDR1 MNHEY, CDR2 SMNVEV (reference sequence).

The genes are TRBV7-9 and TRBJ2-5; 13 bases line up with TRBD2. The V gene end was trimmed by 9 bases and the J gene end by 3 bases; junction bases not matched to a gene: 7. Germline V gene data show CDR1 as SEHNR and CDR2 as FQNEAQ (reference sequence). CDR3 length: 15 residues. Here the CDR3 reads CASDFGTSGKETQYF. As DNA, the CDR3 is TGTGCCAGTGATTTCGGGACTAGCGGGAAAGAGACCCAGTACTTC.

This clone has just one count. The chain is built from TRBV4-1 and TRBJ2-7, with TRBD2 matching over 7 bases. The length of the CDR3 is 15 residues. Germline V gene lookup returns CDR1 MGHRA and CDR2 YSYEKL. The J segment lost 4 bases and the V segment lost 1 base, leaving 7 bases of the junction unmatched. The CDR3 loop reads CASSQGLAVQYEQYF. CDR3 sequence (DNA): TGCGCCAGCAGCCAAGGCCTAGCGGTACAATACGAGCAGTACTTC.

The CDR3 is CASSPYPTGEDTGELFF. DNA of the CDR3: TGTGCCAGCAGCCCTTACCCGACAGGGGAAGACACCGGGGAGCTGTTTTTT. The chain employs TRBV3-1 (or the pseudogene TRBV3-2) and TRBJ2-2; TRBD1 matches 8 bases. The CDR3 length is 17 residues. Germline V CDR1 and CDR2: LGHDT, YNNKEL (reference sequence). V was clipped by 4 bases and J by 3 bases; unmatched bases: 10.

The CDR3 DNA follows: TGCGCCAGCGCCCCCCGGACATACCTCACCGGGGAGCTGTTTTTT. It translates to CASAPRTYLTGELFF. The genes are TRBV5-1 and TRBJ2-2, with a tentative D call TRBD1 (5 bases). Trimming removed 7 bases at V and 4 bases at J, with 17 bases between. In germline, CDR1 is SGHRS, CDR2 YFSETQ. The length of the CDR3 is 15 residues.

DNA of the CDR3: TGTGCCAGCAGCCAAGATACAGGGCGGTATGGCTACACCTTC. Translation gives CASSQDTGRYGYTF. The chain employs TRBV3-1 (or the pseudogene TRBV3-2) and TRBJ1-2; possible D gene TRBD1, 6 bases. CDR1 is LGHDT, CDR2 YNNKEL, per germline (reference sequence). The CDR3 has 14 amino acids. The ends were cut back, 0 bases at V and 5 bases at J, with 10 bases in the middle.

The chain joins TRBV11-2 to TRBJ1-3, with D unclear. CDR1 and CDR2 from the germline V gene are SGHAT and FQNNGV. Between the trimmed V and J ends, which lost 2 bases and 2 bases, there was a span of 4 bases. This CDR3 comprises 13 residues. CDR3 amino acids: CASSLSTGNTIYF. The CDR3 DNA reads as TGTGCCAGCAGCTTATCCACTGGAAACACCATATATTTT.

V gene TRBV6-5 combines with J gene TRBJ1-2, with TRBD1 matching 7 bases. The trim removed 5 bases at V and 4 bases at J, leaving 1 base unmatched. Looked up from germline, CDR1 is MNHEY and CDR2 is SVGAGI. The CDR3 is 12 residues long. CDR3 DNA: TGTGCCAGCAGTACAGGGGCCTATGGCTACACCTTC. It yields the protein CASSTGAYGYTF.

The V call is TRBV6-1, the J call TRBJ1-2, with 9 nucleotides matching TRBD1. Trimming took 0 bases from V and 3 from J; bases not matched to a gene: 8. Germline-derived CDR1 and CDR2 are MNHNS and SASEGT. CDR3 length: 17 residues. The CDR3 DNA follows: TGTGCCAGCAGTGAAGCGCAGGGACAGGGAGGGCACTATGGCTACACCTTC. It encodes CASSEAQGQGGHYGYTF.

The chain carries TRBV6-5 and TRBJ1-5; tentative D call: TRBD1 (6 bases). The CDR3 is made up of 14 amino acids. Between the trimmed V and J ends, which lost 5 bases and 6 bases, there was a span of 14 bases. Germline values: CDR1 MNHEY, CDR2 SVGAGI. This CDR3 is CASSLQGWSQPQHF. In DNA, the CDR3 is TGTGCCAGCAGTCTACAGGGTTGGAGTCAGCCCCAGCATTTT.

The V call is TRBV9, the J call TRBJ2-7; TRBD2 might be the D (5 bases). The CDR3 covers 14 residues. V lost 2 bases and J 5 bases, leaving 14 bases between the germline ends. Germline lookup yields CDR1 SGDLS and CDR2 YYNGEE. DNA for the CDR3: TGTGCCAGCAGCGTTTCCGGGAACCTACACGAGCAGTACTTC. The encoded protein is CASSVSGNLHEQYF. Supplemented by reference TRBV9 and TRBJ2-7, the full variable domain reads DSGVTQTPKHLITATGQRVTLRCSPRSGDLSVYWYQQSLDQGLQFLIQYYNGEERAKGNILERFSAQQFPDLHSELNLSSLELGDSALYFCASSVSGNLHEQYFGPGTRLTVT.

The chain carries TRBV6-2 or TRBV6-3 and TRBJ1-1; D is uncertain. V was trimmed by 6 bases and J by 6 bases, leaving 20 bases between them. The CDR3 covers 15 residues. Germline V gene data show CDR1 as MNHEY and CDR2 as SVGEGT. In DNA form, the CDR3 reads TGTGCCAGCAGCCACCCCCCAGACTCGCGGGCTGAAGCTTTCTTT. Protein sequence: CASSHPPDSRAEAFF.

The CDR3 bases are TGTGCCAGCAGCTTATATGGGAGACAGGGGAACACTGAAGCTTTCTTT. It translates to CASSLYGRQGNTEAFF. The chain is built from TRBV7-9 and TRBJ1-1; TRBD1 agrees at 7 bases. CDR1 SEHNR and CDR2 FQNEAQ come from the germline V gene (reference sequence). The CDR3 is made up of 16 amino acids. Losses at the gene ends were 2 bases for V and 1 base for J; bases not matched to a gene: 7.

The rearrangement joins TRBV5-1 to TRBJ2-3; 11 positions match TRBD2. The CDR3 runs to 16 residues. CDR1 is SGHRS and CDR2 is YFSETQ in the germline V gene. V dropped 0 bases and J dropped 3; count of bases not matched to a gene: 3. In nucleotides, the CDR3 is TGCGCCAGCAGCTTGGCGCTAGCGGGAGGAACAGATACGCAGTATTTT. Translating it yields CASSLALAGGTDTQYF.

This chain uses TRBV3-1 (or the pseudogene TRBV3-2) with TRBJ1-1; weak D call: TRBD1 (5 bases). The CDR3 loop spans 11 amino acids. Germline V CDR1 and CDR2: LGHDT, YNNKEL (reference sequence). V dropped 4 bases and J dropped 10 bases, with 10 bases sitting between them. Written as DNA, the CDR3 is TGTGCCAGCAGCCGCTTCAGGGTAGCTTTCTTT. Its protein product is CASSRFRVAFF.

J is TRBJ2-1 and V is TRBV3-1 (or the pseudogene TRBV3-2); no definite D call. The V and J ends lost 3 bases and 5 bases respectively, with 8 bases between them. There are 13 residues in the CDR3. Germline lookup yields CDR1 LGHDT and CDR2 YNNKEL (reference sequence). CDR3 in amino acids: CASSQGYDNEQFF. CDR3 in DNA: TGTGCCAGCAGCCAGGGCTACGACAATGAGCAGTTCTTC.

This chain connects TRBV11-2 to TRBJ2-5; D unresolved. Germline CDR1 reads SGHAT; CDR2 reads FQNNGV. Trimming shortened V by 3 bases and J by 2 bases, and 13 bases separated the two germline ends. The CDR3 contains 15 residues. In DNA, the CDR3 is TGTGCCAGCAGCTTCCGGCTCCTGCGGCAAGAGACCCAGTACTTC. It is translated as CASSFRLLRQETQYF.

CDR3 in DNA: TGTGCCAGCAGCTTGGGGACAGACTTGAACACTGAAGCTTTCTTT. It codes for CASSLGTDLNTEAFF. The chain links TRBV7-2 to TRBJ1-1; 7 nucleotides align to TRBD1. CDR3 length: 15 residues. The trim removed 3 bases at V and 0 bases at J, leaving 4 bases unmatched. Germline V gene data show CDR1 as SGHTA and CDR2 as FQGNSA.

This clone was recorded a few times. The J gene is TRBJ2-1, the V gene TRBV2; D uncertain. Germline V gene sequence: CDR1 SNHLY, CDR2 FYNNEI. The CDR3 is 11 residues long. V shed 6 bases and J shed 14 bases, with 14 bases lying between them. The CDR3 here is CASSLTLDEFF. The DNA of the CDR3 is TGTGCCAGCAGCCTTACTTTAGATGAGTTCTTC.

The chain employs TRBV9 and TRBJ1-2; 8 nucleotides align to TRBD1. Germline-derived CDR1 and CDR2 are SGDLS and YYNGEE. J lost 2 bases, V lost 0 bases, and 3 bases had no gene match. The CDR3 covers 15 residues. For the CDR3, the DNA is TGTGCCAGCAGCGTAGCCAGGGGGCGGAACTATGGCTACACCTTC. As protein: CASSVARGRNYGYTF.

The V gene is TRBV3-1 (or the pseudogene TRBV3-2), the J gene TRBJ1-5, with 8 bases that match TRBD1. The CDR3 loop spans 15 amino acids. Losses at the gene ends were 2 bases for V and 9 bases for J; bases not matched to a gene: 9. CDR1 and CDR2 (germline): LGHDT, YNNKEL (reference sequence). CDR3 residues: CASSQTTGDPGPQHF. The CDR3 bases are TGTGCCAGCAGCCAAACGACAGGGGATCCAGGGCCCCAGCATTTT.